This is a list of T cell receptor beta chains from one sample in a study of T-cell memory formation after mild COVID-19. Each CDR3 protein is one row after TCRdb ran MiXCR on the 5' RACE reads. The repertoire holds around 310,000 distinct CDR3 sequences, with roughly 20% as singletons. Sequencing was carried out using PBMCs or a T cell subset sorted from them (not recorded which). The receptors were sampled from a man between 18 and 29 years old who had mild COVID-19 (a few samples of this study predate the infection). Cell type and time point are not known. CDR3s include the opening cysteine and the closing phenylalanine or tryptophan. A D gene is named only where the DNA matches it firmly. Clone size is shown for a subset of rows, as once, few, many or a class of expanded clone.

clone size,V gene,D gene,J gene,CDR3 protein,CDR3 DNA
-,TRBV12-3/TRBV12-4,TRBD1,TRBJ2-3,CASSRQGAVGTDTQYF,TGTGCCAGCAGTCGACAGGGGGCCGTGGGCACAGATACGCAGTATTTT
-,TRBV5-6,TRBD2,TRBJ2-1,CASSWGGPGNEQFF,TGTGCCAGCAGCTGGGGGGGACCTGGAAATGAGCAGTTCTTC
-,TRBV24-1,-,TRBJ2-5,CATSDSETQYF,TGTGCCACCAGTGATTCCGAGACCCAGTACTTC
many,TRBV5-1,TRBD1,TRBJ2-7,CASSLTGGYEQYF,TGCGCCAGCAGCTTGACAGGGGGCTACGAGCAGTACTTC
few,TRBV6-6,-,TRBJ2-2,CASTRGAVTGELFF,TGTGCCAGCACCAGGGGGGCCGTCACCGGGGAGCTGTTTTTT
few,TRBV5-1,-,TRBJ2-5,CASQEGAAETQYF,TGCGCCAGTCAGGAGGGGGCGGCTGAGACCCAGTACTTC
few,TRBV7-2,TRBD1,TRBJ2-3,CASSWDRGMADTQYF,TGTGCCAGCAGTTGGGACAGGGGAATGGCAGATACGCAGTATTTT
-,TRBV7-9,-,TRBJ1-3,CASSLARAADNTIYF,TGTGCCAGCAGCTTAGCGCGAGCGGCGGACAACACCATATATTTT
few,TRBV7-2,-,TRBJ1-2,CASVFQGNYGYTF,TGTGCCAGCGTCTTCCAGGGGAACTATGGCTACACCTTC
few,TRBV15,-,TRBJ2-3,CATSRDGGYTQYF,TGTGCCACCAGCAGAGATGGAGGGTATACGCAGTATTTT
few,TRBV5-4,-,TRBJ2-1,CASSLGDGGPEQFF,TGTGCCAGCAGCTTGGGGGACGGGGGTCCCGAGCAGTTCTTC
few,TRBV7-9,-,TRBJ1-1,CASSLALDMAEAFF,TGTGCCAGCAGCTTAGCCCTGGACATGGCTGAAGCTTTCTTT
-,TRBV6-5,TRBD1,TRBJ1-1,CASSPRGLGHTEAFF,TGTGCCAGCAGTCCGAGGGGGCTCGGTCACACTGAAGCTTTCTTT
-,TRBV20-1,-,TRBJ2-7,CSARDQTDTYEQYF,TGCAGTGCTAGAGATCAAACCGATACCTACGAGCAGTACTTC
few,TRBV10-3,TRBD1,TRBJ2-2,CAISGTGRRRELFF,TGTGCCATCAGTGGGACAGGGCGGAGGAGGGAGCTGTTTTTT
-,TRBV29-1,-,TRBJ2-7,CSVDNTYEQYF,TGCAGCGTTGACAATACCTACGAGCAGTACTTC
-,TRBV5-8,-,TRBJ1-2,CASSFIQGPYGYTF,TGTGCCAGCAGCTTTATCCAGGGCCCCTATGGCTACACCTTC
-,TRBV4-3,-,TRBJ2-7,CASSQVVGTYEQYF,TGCGCCAGCAGCCAAGTGGTCGGGACCTACGAGCAGTACTTC
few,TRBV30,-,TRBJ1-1,CAWSLQGEAQTEAFF,TGTGCCTGGAGTCTTCAGGGCGAAGCGCAGACTGAAGCTTTCTTT
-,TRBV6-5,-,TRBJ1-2,CASSSGRVGYGYTF,TGTGCCAGCAGCAGTGGTCGGGTGGGCTATGGCTACACCTTC
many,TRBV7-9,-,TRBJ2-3,CASSLAQRDTQYF,TGTGCCAGCAGCTTAGCGCAAAGGGATACGCAGTATTTT
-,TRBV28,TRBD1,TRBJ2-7,CATRGQGTSYEQYF,TGTGCCACCCGGGGACAGGGAACCTCCTACGAGCAGTACTTC
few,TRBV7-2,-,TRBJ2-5,CASSPTVGWETQYF,TGTGCCAGCAGCCCGACGGTGGGGTGGGAGACCCAGTACTTC
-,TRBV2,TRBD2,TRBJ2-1,CASGTTSDNEQFF,TGTGCCAGCGGGACTACTTCCGACAATGAGCAGTTCTTC
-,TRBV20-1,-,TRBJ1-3,CSARPTSSGNTIYF,TGCAGTGCCCGACCGACAAGCTCTGGAAACACCATATATTTT
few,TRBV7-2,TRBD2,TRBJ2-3,CASRGSTSFTDTQYF,TGTGCCAGCAGGGGGTCGACTAGCTTCACAGATACGCAGTATTTT
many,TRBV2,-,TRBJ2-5,CASSESSETQYF,TGTGCCAGCAGTGAGAGTAGCGAGACCCAGTACTTC
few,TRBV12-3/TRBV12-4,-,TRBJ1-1,CASNWGRNTEAFF,TGTGCCAGCAATTGGGGGCGTAACACTGAAGCTTTCTTT
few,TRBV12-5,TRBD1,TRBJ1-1,CASGLVRQGEAFF,TGTGCTAGTGGTTTGGTAAGACAGGGTGAAGCTTTCTTT
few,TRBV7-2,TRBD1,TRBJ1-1,CASRRRTGEWTEAFF,TGTGCCAGCAGAAGGAGAACAGGGGAATGGACTGAAGCTTTCTTT
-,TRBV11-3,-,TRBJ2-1,CASSSAGLPNEQFF,TGTGCCAGCAGCTCGGCGGGCCTCCCCAATGAGCAGTTCTTC
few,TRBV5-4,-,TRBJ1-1,CASSLGAGSGTEAFF,TGTGCCAGCAGCTTGGGGGCCGGGTCCGGGACTGAAGCTTTCTTT
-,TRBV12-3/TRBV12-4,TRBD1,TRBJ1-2,CASSDGTGLNYGYTF,TGTGCCAGCAGTGACGGGACAGGCCTTAACTATGGCTACACCTTC
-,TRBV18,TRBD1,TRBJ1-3,CASSPRRDRDARGNTIYF,TGTGCCAGCTCACCACGGCGGGACAGGGACGCACGGGGAAACACCATATATTTT
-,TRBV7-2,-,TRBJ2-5,CASSLGGPRRETQYF,TGTGCCAGCAGCTTAGGGGGGCCGAGGCGAGAGACCCAGTACTTC
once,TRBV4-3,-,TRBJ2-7,CASSRVASSYEQYF,TGCGCCAGCAGCAGGGTAGCGAGCTCCTACGAGCAGTACTTC
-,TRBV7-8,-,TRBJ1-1,CASSSWTETRDTEAFF,TGTGCCAGCAGCTCATGGACCGAAACTAGAGACACTGAAGCTTTCTTT
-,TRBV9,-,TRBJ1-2,CASTTLGYGYTF,TGTGCCAGCACCACTTTGGGCTATGGCTACACCTTC
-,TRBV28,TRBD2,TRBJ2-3,CASTTSPSGGVRGQYF,TGTGCCAGCACTACCTCCCCTAGCGGGGGGGTCCGAGGGCAGTATTTT
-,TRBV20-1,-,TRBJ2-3,CSARGMAAPSTDTQYF,TGCAGTGCTAGGGGTATGGCGGCCCCTAGCACAGATACGCAGTATTTT
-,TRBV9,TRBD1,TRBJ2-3,CASSGSPGQGADTQYF,TGTGCCAGCAGCGGAAGTCCGGGACAGGGGGCAGATACGCAGTATTTT
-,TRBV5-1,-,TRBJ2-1,CASSLEGGKGEQFF,TGCGCCAGCAGCTTGGAGGGGGGGAAGGGTGAGCAGTTCTTC
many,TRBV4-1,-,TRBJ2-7,CASSHAQTYEQYF,TGCGCCAGCAGCCATGCACAAACCTACGAGCAGTACTTC